The entry below gives a single T cell receptor (beta chain) sequence along with its context. This specimen includes other DNA sequences encoding the same CDR3. This record comes from a study of blood T cell repertoires in COVID-19. Study context: T cells, B-cell-depleted T cells, or PBMCs provided the cDNA or gDNA that served as material.

Data came from immunoSEQ multiplex PCR; TCRdb stores just in-frame clones and leaves some out. The table has 350,000 to 450,000 clones, 85% seen once. The CDR3 spans 14 residues. The V segment lost 3 bases and the J segment 4 bases; nucleotides outside the gene matches: 4. Germline CDR1 and CDR2: KGHSH and LQKENI. Specimen: peripheral blood. This sequence was found in a young woman with acute or convalescent COVID-19. This chain joins TRBV18 and TRBJ1-1, with 8 bases identical to TRBD1. CDR3: CASSPGQGGTEAFF. For the CDR3, the DNA is TGTGCCAGCTCACCCGGACAGGGAGGCACTGAAGCTTTCTTT.